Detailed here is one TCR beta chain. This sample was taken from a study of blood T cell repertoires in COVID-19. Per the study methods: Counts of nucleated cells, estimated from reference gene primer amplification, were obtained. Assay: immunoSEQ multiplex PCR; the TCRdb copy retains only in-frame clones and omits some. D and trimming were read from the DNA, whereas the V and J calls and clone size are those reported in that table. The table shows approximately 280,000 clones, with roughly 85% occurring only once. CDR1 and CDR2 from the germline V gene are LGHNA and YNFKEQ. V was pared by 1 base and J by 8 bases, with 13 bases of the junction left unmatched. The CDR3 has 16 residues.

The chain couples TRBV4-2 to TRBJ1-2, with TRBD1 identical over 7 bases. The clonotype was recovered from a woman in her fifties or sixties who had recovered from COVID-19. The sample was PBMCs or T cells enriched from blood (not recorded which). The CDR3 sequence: CASSQVAGTASLGYTF. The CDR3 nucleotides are TGTGCCAGCAGCCAAGTAGCCGGGACAGCGTCATTAGGCTACACCTTC.